In this sample, the clone carrying this TCR beta chain turned up many times. The target antigen is unknown. The entry originates in a study of CD8 T cells in ankylosing spondylitis. Study-wide results and caveats: From matched ankylosing spondylitis synovial fluid, disease-linked clones were reportedly recovered at significantly enriched levels. In reactive arthritis synovial fluid and blood, some motif variants had been reported before. Clones linked to the disease showed a CD8+ phenotype. They occurred at relatively low frequencies in peripheral blood. A motif of roughly 8 highly homologous TCR beta variants was seen as apparently characteristic of ankylosing spondylitis blood.

Per germline, CDR1 SEHNR and CDR2 FQNEAQ (reference sequence). The junction had 16 bases not matched to a gene; V was cut back by 4 bases and J by 10 bases. The length of the CDR3 is 15 residues. Each TCR beta library was made by quantitative 5'-RACE that incorporated molecular barcodes. TCRdb independently ran MiXCR on the 5' RACE reads; one entry per CDR3 protein. The sample contains under 250,000 distinct CDR3 sequences, about 7.3% of which appear only once. The specimen sequenced was blood, either unsorted or a sorted T cell fraction (not recorded which). The rearrangement uses TRBV7-9 and TRBJ2-7; 7 positions match TRBD1. This sequence was found in a male donor with ankylosing spondylitis. The CDR3 loop reads CASSSAVDREGPQYF. The CDR3 bases are TGTGCCAGCAGCTCCGCGGTCGACAGGGAAGGGCCTCAGTACTTC.